These T cell receptor beta chains were read from a single sample in a study of vaccination effects on CD4 cells after COVID-19. For these receptors, no antigen is known. Using immunoSEQ multiplex PCR, the repertoire was profiled, and TCRdb retains in-frame clones only, with some absent. Of 25,000 to 35,000 clones listed, 74% are singletons. The sample here was CD4+ T cells from PBMCs cultured without peptide, taken after COVID-19 vaccination. These receptors came from a human donor who received a COVID-19 vaccine. Both conserved end residues are part of each CDR3.

V	J	CDR3
TRBV7-2	TRBJ1-2	CASSLAVPGQSDGYTF
TRBV7-9	TRBJ1-3	CASSSSTASSGNTIYF
TRBV2	TRBJ1-6	CASSQQKAGTGSPLHF
TRBV5-1	TRBJ2-7	CASSLDSGAYEQYF
TRBV19	TRBJ2-1	CASSTGTGMGEQFF
TRBV6-6	TRBJ2-5	CASSVLAGGQETQYF
TRBV28	TRBJ2-7	CASSSPGFYEQYF
TRBV5-6	TRBJ2-7	CASSPQGPSYEQYF
TRBV12-3/TRBV12-4	TRBJ1-2	CASSLGGGYGYTF
TRBV2	TRBJ1-6	CASSGQGHSPLHF
TRBV9	TRBJ1-1	CASSVAPGGAGGLDTEAFF
TRBV28	TRBJ1-5	CASSSKTLRQGLYQPQHF
TRBV30	TRBJ1-6	CAWSSGGGNSPLHF
TRBV18	TRBJ1-6	CASSPGGLVSPLHF
TRBV25-1	TRBJ2-1	CASPSENNEQFF
TRBV4-1	TRBJ2-5	CASSQVFRETQYF
TRBV2	TRBJ1-4	CASRGGQSNEKLFF
TRBV4-3	TRBJ1-2	CASSQEARVNYGYTF
TRBV28	TRBJ2-5	CASSLGGHRETQYF
TRBV4-2	TRBJ2-3	CASSDRGGAADTQYF
TRBV6-5	TRBJ2-5	CASSHRGLETQYF
TRBV19	TRBJ1-6	CASSTGPEDNSPLHF
TRBV5-1	TRBJ1-2	CASSLDPGVGPYGYTF
TRBV30	TRBJ1-2	CAWSEDGAGGYTF
TRBV28	TRBJ1-1	CASSEPGRMNTEAFF
TRBV25-1	TRBJ1-6	CASSPWTINSPLHF
TRBV5-6	TRBJ1-5	CASSTGQGVSQPQHF
TRBV5-5	TRBJ2-5	CASSLAASKETQYF
TRBV3-1/TRBV3-2	TRBJ2-7	CASSQLGWEQYF
TRBV5-4	TRBJ2-1	CASSLGTSVLNEQFF
TRBV19	TRBJ1-1	CASSMDRDTEAFF
TRBV11-2	TRBJ1-6	CASSLRAGDNSPLHF
TRBV3-1/TRBV3-2	TRBJ1-1	CASSSQGGVNTEAFF
TRBV11-1	TRBJ2-3	CASSEREPDTQYF
TRBV19	TRBJ1-2	CASTGTGGNYGYTF
TRBV7-9	TRBJ2-3	CASSRATSGTDTQYF
TRBV12-3/TRBV12-4	TRBJ1-2	CASTGDRGLGYTF
TRBV19	TRBJ2-2	CASRYTGELFF
TRBV6-2/TRBV6-3	TRBJ1-6	CASSYVGRSTNSPLHF
TRBV5-4	TRBJ2-3	CASSLDLAADTQYF
TRBV19	TRBJ2-1	CASSAGRGEQFF
TRBV14	TRBJ2-1	CASSQEGSGAYNEQFF
TRBV6-6	TRBJ1-1	CASSRRNTEAFF
TRBV10-3	TRBJ2-4	CAISDPGGRGENIQYF
TRBV18	TRBJ1-2	CASSSQGVDRSGGYTF
TRBV30	TRBJ2-1	CAWSEASGQFF
TRBV5-1	TRBJ1-6	CASSVTGARSPLHF
TRBV11-2	TRBJ2-7	CASSLDPGPYEQYF
TRBV7-3	TRBJ2-3	CASSSGASTDTQYF
TRBV7-2	TRBJ1-1	CASSLVGSYEAFF
TRBV6-5	TRBJ1-5	CASSQQGNQPQHF